Each of the 21 T cell receptor beta chains below was sequenced from the same sample in a study of CD8+CD57+ T cells in acquired aplastic anemia. The template for TCR beta VDJ and CDR3 sequence profiling was genomic DNA. TCRdb processed the reads anew with MiXCR; each CDR3 protein has one entry. This table holds some 48,000 distinct CDR3 sequences, about three quarters found once. The specimen sequenced was sorted CD4+, CD8+, or CD8+CD57+ T cells (not recorded which) from PBMCs. These receptors all come from a human donor in good health, serving as a control.

This chain connects TRBV11-1 to TRBJ2-5, with D maybe TRBD1 (6 bases). The DNA end lines up better with TRBJ2-7; the J call may be wrong. Germline-derived CDR1 and CDR2 are SGHAT and FQDESV (reference sequence). CDR3 length equals 17 residues. CDR3 residues: CASSFPLRQVTSYEQYF. The CDR3 coding sequence is TGTGCCAGCAGCTTTCCTCTTAGACAGGTTACCTCCTACGAGCAGTACTTC.

This clonotype has just a few counts. Mismatch with germline at one junction end may stem from a read error. This chain joins TRBV7-7 and TRBJ1-1; D ambiguous. In germline, CDR1 is SSHAT, CDR2 FNYEAQ (reference sequence). The CDR3 covers 13 residues. The CDR3 protein is CASSLRENTEAFF. CDR3 nucleotide sequence: TGTGCTAGCAGCTTAAGAGAGAACACTGAAGCTTTCTTT.

A remark on this clonotype: An end of the junction does not agree with germline; a read error may underlie this. CDR3 in amino acids: CASSQADEQYF. The CDR3 DNA is TGCGCCAGCAGCCAAGCCGACGAGCAGTACTTC. This chain connects TRBV2 to TRBJ2-7; D uncertain. This CDR3 comprises 11 residues. From germline, CDR1 is SNHLY and CDR2 FYNNEI.

The chain employs TRBV25-1 and TRBJ1-6; D not resolved. From germline, CDR1 is MGHDK and CDR2 SYGVNS. V was cut by 6 bases and J by 7 bases, with 13 bases left in between. The CDR3 is made up of 14 amino acids. The CDR3 loop is CASSLSTGNSPLHF. In DNA, the CDR3 is TGTGCCAGCAGCCTAAGTACCGGCAATTCACCCCTCCACTTT.

The chain uses TRBV29-1 and TRBJ1-6; 9 bases are shared with TRBD1. V was clipped by 6 bases and J by 4 bases; unmatched bases: 7. Germline V gene sequence: CDR1 SQVTM, CDR2 ANQGSEA. This CDR3 contains 15 residues. CDR3 sequence (DNA): TGCAGCGTGGCCGGGACAGGGCAATATAATTCACCCCTCCACTTT. Translated, it gives CSVAGTGQYNSPLHF.

The chain couples TRBV15 to TRBJ1-1, with D uncertain. V gave up 0 bases and J gave up 3 bases, with 5 bases separating them. This CDR3 is 13 amino acids long. Per germline, CDR1 LNHNV and CDR2 YYDKDF (reference sequence). The CDR3 DNA is TGTGCCACCAGCAGAGACTTGGACACTGAAGCTTTCTTT. Amino acid sequence: CATSRDLDTEAFF.

This chain links TRBV7-9 with TRBJ1-6, with 9 bases fitting TRBD1. This CDR3 is built from 13 residues. Per germline, CDR1 SEHNR and CDR2 FQNEAQ (reference sequence). Germline trimming cut 9 bases from V and 8 bases from J; bases unmatched to any gene: 5. CDR3 nucleotide sequence: TGTGCCAGTTTGGGACAGGGTCATTCACCCCTCCACTTT. Residues: CASLGQGHSPLHF. Complete variable domain (other parts from reference TRBV7-9 and TRBJ1-6): DTGVSQNPRHKITKRGQNVTFRCDPISEHNRLYWYRQTLGQGPEFLTYFQNEAQLEKSRLLSDRFSAERPKGSFSTLEIQRTEQGDSAMYLCASLGQGHSPLHFGNGTRLTVT.

This clonotype was found once. The junction departs from the called germline gene at one end, perhaps through a read error. The chain recombines TRBV5-6 with TRBJ2-5; no firm D call. The CDR3 totals 13 residues. Per germline, CDR1 SGHDT and CDR2 YYEEEE. CDR3 DNA: TGTGCCAGCAGCCCATCTGGAGAAGAGGCCCAGTACTTC. It codes for CASSPSGEEAQYF. Complete variable domain (other parts from reference TRBV5-6 and TRBJ2-5): DAGVTQSPTHLIKTRGQQVTLRCSPKSGHDTVSWYQQALGQGPQFIFQYYEEEERQRGNFPDRFSGHQFPNYSSELNVNALLLGDSALYLCASSPSGEEAQYFGPGTRLLVL.

The J gene is TRBJ2-5, the V gene TRBV29-1; 11 bases line up with TRBD1. Trimming took 4 bases from V and 5 from J; bases not matched to a gene: 3. The V gene's germline CDR1 is SQVTM and CDR2 ANQGSEA. The CDR3 runs 13 residues. The CDR3 DNA is TGCAGCGTTGGGACAGGGGGCGGGGAGACCCAGTACTTC. Protein product: CSVGTGGGETQYF.

The J gene is TRBJ2-3, the V gene TRBV11-2; D is ambiguous. Germline lookup yields CDR1 SGHAT and CDR2 FQNNGV. Trimming removed 2 bases from V and 0 bases from J, with 12 bases in between. This CDR3 has 16 residues. The CDR3 region has the DNA TGTGCCAGCAGCTTAATTCCTGTTTCTAGCACAGATACGCAGTATTTT. This translates into CASSLIPVSSTDTQYF. The full variable domain, in which reference TRBV11-2 and TRBJ2-3 provide the parts outside the CDR3, is EAGVAQSPRYKIIEKRQSVAFWCNPISGHATLYWYQQILGQGPKLLIQFQNNGVVDDSQLPKDRFSAERLKGVDSTLKIQPAKLEDSAVYLCASSLIPVSSTDTQYFGPGTRLTVL.

The chain couples TRBV24-1 to TRBJ1-1, with 10 bases fitting TRBD1. The CDR3 loop spans 15 amino acids. Germline CDR1 KGHDR, CDR2 SFDVKD. The V segment lost 3 bases and the J segment 5 bases; nucleotides outside the gene matches: 5. CDR3 sequence: CATSDAGTGVTEAFF. CDR3 DNA sequence: TGTGCCACCAGTGATGCCGGGACAGGGGTGACTGAAGCTTTCTTT.

This clonotype was recorded once. The gene calls are TRBV29-1 and TRBJ2-5, with D unclear. Germline values: CDR1 SQVTM, CDR2 ANQGSEA. This CDR3 has 12 residues. V was pared by 3 bases and J by 1 base, with 6 bases between. Here the CDR3 reads CSVDTVQETQYF. The DNA for the CDR3 is TGCAGCGTTGATACCGTCCAAGAGACCCAGTACTTC. The full variable domain, rest sourced from reference TRBV29-1 and TRBJ2-5, is SAVISQKPSRDICQRGTSLTIQCQVDSQVTMMFWYRQQPGQSLTLIATANQGSEATYESGFVIDKFPISRPNLTFSTLTVSNMSPEDSSIYLCSVDTVQETQYFGPGTRLLVL.

The chain employs TRBV7-2 and TRBJ1-5; no definite D call. The CDR3 totals 13 residues. V dropped 5 bases and J dropped 4 bases, with 9 bases sitting between them. Germline V gene sequence: CDR1 SGHTA, CDR2 FQGNSA. CDR3 nucleotide sequence: TGTGCCAGCAGCCCGCAGAGAAATCAGCCCCAGCATTTT. This codes for CASSPQRNQPQHF.

The chain couples TRBV29-1 to TRBJ1-2; 8 bases align to TRBD1. Looked up from germline, CDR1 is SQVTM and CDR2 is ANQGSEA. The CDR3 is 11 residues long. Unmatched junction bases numbered 6, after V lost 7 bases and J lost 8 bases. This chain's CDR3 is CSARGQDGYTF. CDR3 bases: TGCAGCGCCAGGGGGCAAGACGGCTACACCTTC.

This clonotype appeared once. This chain's CDR3 is CSASRTSGSHEQYF. CDR3 nucleotides: TGCAGTGCTTCCCGGACTAGCGGGAGCCACGAGCAGTACTTC. This chain links TRBV20-1 with TRBJ2-7, with 13 positions matching TRBD2. The V gene's germline CDR1 is DFQATT and CDR2 SNEGSKA (reference sequence). The J segment lost 5 bases and the V segment lost 5 bases, leaving 6 bases of the junction unmatched. This CDR3 is built from 14 residues.

The chain combines TRBV10-3 with TRBJ2-5; D ambiguous. The end of the DNA is better explained by TRBJ2-7, so the J call may be wrong. The germline V gene has CDR1 ENHRY and CDR2 SYGVKD. The CDR3 extends over 11 amino acids. As DNA, the CDR3 is TGTGCCATCGGGGTTGGGGACGAGCAGTACTTC. The encoded protein is CAIGVGDEQYF.

The genes are TRBV7-6 and TRBJ2-7; D gene ambiguous. Germline V gives CDR1 SGHVS, CDR2 FNYEAQ. The ends were cut back, 2 bases at V and 0 bases at J, with 11 bases in the middle. This CDR3 is 15 amino acids long. This chain's CDR3 is CASSLSPTTSYEQYF. CDR3 nucleotide sequence: TGTGCCAGCAGCTTAAGTCCGACAACCTCCTACGAGCAGTACTTC.

The chain couples TRBV25-1 to TRBJ2-5; D gene ambiguous. Germline CDR1 MGHDK, CDR2 SYGVNS. V was shortened by 6 bases and J by 3 bases, with 11 bases between the two germline ends. The CDR3 spans 13 residues. The CDR3 sequence is CASSVPWEETQYF. The DNA of the CDR3 is TGTGCCAGCAGCGTACCCTGGGAAGAGACCCAGTACTTC.

The chain carries TRBV11-1 and TRBJ1-1; 12 nucleotides match TRBD1. Germline-derived CDR1 and CDR2 are SGHAT and FQDESV (reference sequence). The V gene end was trimmed by 4 bases and the J gene end by 2 bases; junction bases not matched to a gene: 5. This CDR3 is built from 16 residues. The CDR3 DNA follows: TGTGCCAGCAGCTCCGCCGGGACAGGGGGCAACACTGAAGCTTTCTTT. Encoded protein: CASSSAGTGGNTEAFF.

V usage is TRBV25-1 and J usage is TRBJ2-3; maybe TRBD1 (7 bases). Looked up from germline, CDR1 is MGHDK and CDR2 is SYGVNS. The CDR3 contains 14 residues. The V end was cut by 3 bases, the J end by 3 bases, with 10 bases between. The CDR3 reads CASSEAGGTDTQYF. CDR3 nucleotide sequence: TGTGCCAGCAGTGAGGCAGGGGGGACAGATACGCAGTATTTT.

The sample holds a few counts of this clonotype. The chain joins TRBV2 to TRBJ2-3; D ambiguous. Looked up from germline, CDR1 is SNHLY and CDR2 is FYNNEI. The CDR3 is 12 amino acids. Trimming removed 7 bases from V and 3 bases from J, with 8 bases in between. This CDR3 reads CASTFETDTQYF. CDR3 DNA sequence: TGTGCCAGCACGTTTGAGACAGATACGCAGTATTTT.